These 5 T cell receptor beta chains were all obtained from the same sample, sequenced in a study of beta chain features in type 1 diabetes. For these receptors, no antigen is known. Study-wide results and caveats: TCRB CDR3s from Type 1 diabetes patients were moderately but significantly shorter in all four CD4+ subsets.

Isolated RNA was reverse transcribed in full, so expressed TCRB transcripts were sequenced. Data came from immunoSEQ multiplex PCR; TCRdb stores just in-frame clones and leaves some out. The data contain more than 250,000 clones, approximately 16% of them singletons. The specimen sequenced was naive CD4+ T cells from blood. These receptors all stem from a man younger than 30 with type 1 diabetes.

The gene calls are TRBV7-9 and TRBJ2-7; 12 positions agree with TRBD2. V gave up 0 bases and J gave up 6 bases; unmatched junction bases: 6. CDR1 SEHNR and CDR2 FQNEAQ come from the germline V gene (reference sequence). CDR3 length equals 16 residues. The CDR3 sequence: CASSLAITLAGGEQYF. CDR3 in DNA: TGTGCCAGCAGCTTAGCGATCACACTAGCGGGAGGCGAGCAGTACTTC. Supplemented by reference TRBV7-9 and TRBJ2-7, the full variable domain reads DTGVSQNPRHKITKRGQNVTFRCDPISEHNRLYWYRQTLGQGPEFLTYFQNEAQLEKSRLLSDRFSAERPKGSFSTLEIQRTEQGDSAMYLCASSLAITLAGGEQYFGPGTRLTVT.

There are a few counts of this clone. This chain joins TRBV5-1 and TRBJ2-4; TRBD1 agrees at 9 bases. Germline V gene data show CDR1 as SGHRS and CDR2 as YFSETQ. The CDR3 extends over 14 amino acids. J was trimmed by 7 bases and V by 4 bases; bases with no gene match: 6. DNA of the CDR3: TGCGCCAGCAGCGACACAGGGGGCTTGAACATTCAGTACTTC. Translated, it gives CASSDTGGLNIQYF.

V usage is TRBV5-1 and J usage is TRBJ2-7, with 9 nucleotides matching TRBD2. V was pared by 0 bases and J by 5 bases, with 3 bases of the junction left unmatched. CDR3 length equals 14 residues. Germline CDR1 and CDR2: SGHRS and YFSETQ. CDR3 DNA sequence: TGCGCCAGCAGCTTGGGAGCGGGGGGTGACGAGCAGTACTTC. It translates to CASSLGAGGDEQYF.

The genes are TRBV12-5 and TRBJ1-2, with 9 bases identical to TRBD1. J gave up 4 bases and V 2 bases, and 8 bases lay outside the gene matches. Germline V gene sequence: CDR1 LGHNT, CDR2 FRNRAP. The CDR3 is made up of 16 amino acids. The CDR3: CASGLTGTGFFYGYTF. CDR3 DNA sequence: TGTGCTAGTGGTTTGACCGGGACAGGGTTCTTCTATGGCTACACCTTC.

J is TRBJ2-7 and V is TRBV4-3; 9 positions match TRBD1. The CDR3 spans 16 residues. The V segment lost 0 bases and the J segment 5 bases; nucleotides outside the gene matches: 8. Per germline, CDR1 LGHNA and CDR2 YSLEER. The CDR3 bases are TGCGCCAGCAGCCAAGACGCCGGGACAGGGCTCAACGAGCAGTACTTC. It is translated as CASSQDAGTGLNEQYF.